Listed below are T cell receptor beta chains from one sample, sequenced in a study of patients and donors after allogeneic stem cell transplantation. TCRdb itself ran the RT-PCR reads through MiXCR, one entry per CDR3 protein. This repertoire shows 900,000 to 1,000,000 distinct CDR3 sequences, approximately 18% found once; its top ten account for 5.5% to 6.5%. The sample taken for sequencing was blood, either unsorted or a sorted T cell fraction (not recorded which). Receptors originate from a human donor who was either an allogeneic HSCT recipient or a stem cell or donor lymphocyte infusion donor (not recorded which). It is not recorded whose cells these are; they may come from a transplant donor. CDR3s include the opening cysteine and the closing phenylalanine or tryptophan. D genes are given only for firm matches. Some rows have no size entry. The others give once, few or many, or a class for an expanded clone.

v_call	d_call	clone_size	j_call	cdr3_aa	cdr3_nt
TRBV6-2/TRBV6-3	NA	NA	TRBJ2-4	CASSPSIAKNIQYF	TGTGCCAGCAGTCCCTCGATAGCCAAAAACATTCAGTACTTC
TRBV12-3/TRBV12-4	TRBD2	few	TRBJ2-7	CASSQGTSGGAGEQYF	TGTGCCAGCAGCCAGGGGACTAGCGGGGGAGCGGGAGAGCAGTACTTC
TRBV20-1	NA	NA	TRBJ2-7	CSAQNRDKGSYEQYF	TGCAGTGCTCAAAACCGGGACAAGGGCTCCTACGAGCAGTACTTC
TRBV12-3/TRBV12-4	NA	many	TRBJ1-5	CASSLDGGRGPQHF	TGTGCCAGCAGTTTAGACGGGGGTCGAGGCCCCCAGCATTTT
TRBV12-3/TRBV12-4	TRBD1	NA	TRBJ2-2	CASGTDPNTGELFF	TGTGCCAGCGGGACAGATCCAAACACCGGGGAGCTGTTTTTT
TRBV5-1	NA	NA	TRBJ2-7	CASSSISGSSYEQYF	TGCGCCAGCAGCTCAATCTCAGGGAGCTCCTACGAGCAGTACTTC
TRBV28	NA	few	TRBJ1-6	CASAAGRSPLHF	TGTGCTAGCGCGGCAGGGAGATCACCCCTCCACTTT
TRBV20-1	TRBD1	few	TRBJ1-5	CSARLRTGGIRPQHF	TGCAGTGCTAGATTAAGGACAGGGGGTATCAGGCCCCAGCATTTT
TRBV7-2	NA	NA	TRBJ2-2	CASSLDPQRGITGELFF	TGTGCCAGCAGCTTAGATCCACAAAGGGGGATCACCGGGGAGCTGTTTTTT
TRBV12-3/TRBV12-4	NA	few	TRBJ1-2	CASSPTGTFGGYTF	TGTGCCAGCAGTCCAACCGGGACTTTTGGGGGCTACACCTTC
TRBV4-3	NA	NA	TRBJ1-4	CASSQELNRVAEKLFF	TGCGCCAGCAGCCAAGAATTGAACAGAGTTGCCGAAAAACTGTTTTTT
TRBV5-1	NA	many	TRBJ2-7	CASSLGRKDEQYF	TGCGCCAGCAGCTTGGGGCGGAAAGACGAGCAGTACTTC
TRBV29-1	NA	NA	TRBJ1-2	CSVDGLPGVYGYTF	TGCAGCGTTGATGGGTTGCCAGGAGTCTATGGCTACACCTTC
TRBV7-9	NA	NA	TRBJ2-5	CASSSLPKETQYF	TGTGCCAGCAGCTCGTTGCCGAAAGAGACCCAGTACTTC
TRBV4-2	NA	few	TRBJ2-7	CASSQTASRSYEQYF	TGTGCCAGCAGCCAGACCGCTTCTCGTAGCTACGAGCAGTACTTC
TRBV12-5	TRBD2	few	TRBJ2-1	CASETGLAANEQFF	TGTGCTAGTGAAACCGGACTAGCGGCAAATGAGCAGTTCTTC
TRBV24-1	NA	few	TRBJ2-3	CATRRGGSGTDTQYF	TGTGCCACCAGGCGGGGTGGCAGCGGCACAGATACGCAGTATTTT
TRBV12-3/TRBV12-4	NA	NA	TRBJ2-6	CASSLDRTVFSGANVLTF	TGTGCCAGCAGTTTAGATCGAACAGTATTTTCTGGGGCCAACGTCCTGACTTTC
TRBV5-6	NA	NA	TRBJ1-6	CASSFRQENSPLHF	TGTGCCAGCAGCTTTCGACAGGAGAATTCACCCCTCCACTTT
TRBV4-1	NA	few	TRBJ1-6	CASSQVPGPPLHF	TGCGCCAGCAGCCAAGTACCTGGACCACCCCTCCACTTT
TRBV9	NA	few	TRBJ1-2	CASSAAFYGYTF	TGTGCCAGCAGCGCAGCCTTCTATGGCTACACCTTC
TRBV30	NA	NA	TRBJ2-7	CACAGQTYEQYF	TGTGCCTGCGCAGGACAGACCTACGAGCAGTACTTC
TRBV12-3/TRBV12-4	NA	NA	TRBJ2-7	CASSPSQVGYEQYF	TGTGCCAGCAGTCCTAGCCAGGTAGGCTACGAGCAGTACTTC
TRBV7-9	NA	few	TRBJ2-5	CASSHTEEETQYF	TGTGCCAGCAGCCATACCGAAGAAGAGACCCAGTACTTC
TRBV27	NA	NA	TRBJ2-5	CASSLSRRRGVRLQETQYF	TGTGCCAGCAGTTTATCACGCCGGAGGGGGGTGAGACTGCAAGAGACCCAGTACTTC
TRBV4-1	TRBD1	NA	TRBJ1-3	CASSLSGTGGNTIYF	TGCGCCAGCAGCCTATCCGGGACAGGGGGCAACACCATATATTTT
TRBV2	NA	many	TRBJ2-5	CASSGEETQYF	TGTGCCAGCTCTGGGGAAGAGACCCAGTACTTC
TRBV27	NA	NA	TRBJ2-7	CASSLVSPQLTYEQYF	TGTGCCAGCAGTTTGGTCAGCCCTCAGCTTACCTACGAGCAGTACTTC
TRBV12-3/TRBV12-4	NA	NA	TRBJ2-7	CASSLARQAYEQYF	TGTGCCAGCAGTTTAGCCCGACAGGCCTACGAGCAGTACTTC
TRBV12-3/TRBV12-4	TRBD1	few	TRBJ2-7	CASSLAGQGASYEQYF	TGTGCCAGCAGTTTAGCGGGACAGGGGGCGTCATACGAGCAGTACTTC
TRBV30	NA	few	TRBJ1-2	CARMGANGYTF	TGTGCGCGGATGGGAGCTAATGGCTACACCTTC
TRBV14	TRBD1	NA	TRBJ1-2	CASSRYGTGGYGYTF	TGTGCCAGCAGCCGCTATGGGACAGGCGGTTATGGCTACACCTTC
TRBV2	TRBD2	few	TRBJ2-1	CASSDTPAGYNEQFF	TGTGCCAGCAGTGACACTCCAGCGGGGTACAATGAGCAGTTCTTC
TRBV2	TRBD1	NA	TRBJ2-1	CASSGQGRDYNEQFF	TGTGCCAGCAGTGGACAGGGTCGGGATTACAATGAGCAGTTCTTC
TRBV5-1	TRBD1	NA	TRBJ2-2	CASSLQGRGLNTGELFF	TGCGCCAGCAGCCTACAGGGTAGGGGGCTTAACACCGGGGAGCTGTTTTTT
TRBV9	NA	NA	TRBJ1-1	CASSEEEHGGATEAFF	TGTGCCAGCAGCGAAGAAGAGCACGGGGGCGCAACTGAAGCTTTCTTT
TRBV5-1	NA	NA	TRBJ2-1	CASSLVPVSTYNEQFF	TGCGCCAGCAGCTTGGTCCCGGTCAGCACCTACAATGAGCAGTTCTTC
TRBV5-1	TRBD2	few	TRBJ2-1	CASSLGLAAEQFF	TGCGCCAGCAGCTTGGGACTAGCGGCTGAGCAGTTCTTC
TRBV20-1	NA	NA	TRBJ2-3	CSARGQLTDTQYF	TGCAGTGCTAGGGGGCAGCTCACAGATACGCAGTATTTT
TRBV12-3/TRBV12-4	NA	many	TRBJ1-6	CASTIGGASIRSPLHF	TGTGCCAGCACCATTGGAGGGGCGTCGATCCGTTCACCCCTCCACTTT
TRBV12-3/TRBV12-4	NA	few	TRBJ1-5	CASSATKGNNQPQHF	TGTGCCAGCAGTGCAACGAAGGGGAATAATCAGCCCCAGCATTTT
TRBV20-1	NA	NA	TRBJ1-1	CSASTGTENTEAFF	TGCAGTGCTAGTACCGGGACGGAGAACACTGAAGCTTTCTTT
TRBV10-3	NA	few	TRBJ1-3	CAISDTGTVSGNTIYF	TGTGCCATCAGTGATACCGGGACGGTCTCTGGAAACACCATATATTTT
TRBV18	NA	many	TRBJ2-5	CASSPNPPDLPETQYF	TGTGCCAGCTCACCAAATCCTCCGGACCTCCCAGAGACCCAGTACTTC
TRBV5-1	NA	many	TRBJ2-1	CASSLEAGGNEQFF	TGCGCCAGCAGCTTGGAGGCAGGGGGGAATGAGCAGTTCTTC
TRBV5-1	NA	many	TRBJ1-1	CASSLGPLNTEAFF	TGCGCCAGCAGCTTGGGACCTCTGAACACTGAAGCTTTCTTT
TRBV27	TRBD1	few	TRBJ1-2	CASSPTDRGRNYGYTF	TGTGCCAGCAGTCCGACCGACAGGGGGCGAAACTATGGCTACACCTTC
TRBV20-1	TRBD1	few	TRBJ1-1	CSARDFRTGVNTEAFF	TGCAGTGCTAGAGATTTTCGAACAGGGGTGAACACTGAAGCTTTCTTT